This T cell receptor beta chain was sequenced in a study of patients and donors after allogeneic stem cell transplantation. There are many counts of this clonotype. Per the germline V gene, CDR1 is SGHRS and CDR2 is YFSETQ. V shed 0 bases and J shed 0 bases, with 10 bases lying between them. The CDR3 loop spans 16 amino acids. TCRdb independently ran MiXCR on the RT-PCR reads; one entry per CDR3 protein. The table shows roughly 940,000 distinct CDR3 sequences, with under 20% occurring only once. Input material: blood, either unsorted or a sorted T cell fraction (not recorded which). The genes are TRBV5-1 and TRBJ2-1; D might be TRBD1 or TRBD2, each matching 5 bases. This receptor was taken from a human donor who was either an allogeneic HSCT recipient or a stem cell or donor lymphocyte infusion donor (not recorded which). It is not recorded whose cells these are; they may come from a transplant donor. The CDR3 loop is CASSLVGVSSYNEQFF. CDR3 in DNA: TGCGCCAGCAGCTTGGTGGGGGTTAGCTCCTACAATGAGCAGTTCTTC.